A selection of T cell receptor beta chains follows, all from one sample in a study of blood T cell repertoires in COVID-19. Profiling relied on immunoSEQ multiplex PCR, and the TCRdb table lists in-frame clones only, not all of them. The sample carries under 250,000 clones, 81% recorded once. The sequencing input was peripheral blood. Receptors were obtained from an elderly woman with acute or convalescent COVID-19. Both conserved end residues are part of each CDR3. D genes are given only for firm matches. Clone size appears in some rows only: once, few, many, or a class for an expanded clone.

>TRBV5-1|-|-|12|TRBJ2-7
CASSLDGYEQYF
TGCGCCAGCAGCTTGGACGGCTACGAGCAGTACTTC
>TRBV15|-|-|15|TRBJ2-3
CATSRWAGPTDTQYF
TGTGCCACCAGCAGATGGGCGGGCCCCACAGATACGCAGTATTTT
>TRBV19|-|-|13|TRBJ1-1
CASSMTRDTEAFF
TGTGCCAGTAGTATGACCAGGGACACTGAAGCTTTCTTT
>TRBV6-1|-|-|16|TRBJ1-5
CASSAVRGAVSQPQHF
TGTGCCAGCAGTGCCGTCAGGGGCGCCGTGTCTCAGCCCCAGCATTTT
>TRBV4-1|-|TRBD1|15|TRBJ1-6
CASSQHETGSRPLHF
TGCGCCAGCAGCCAACACGAGACAGGGTCCAGACCCCTCCACTTT
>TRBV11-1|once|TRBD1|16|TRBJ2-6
CASSLGDSTLGDVLTF
TGTGCCAGCAGCTTAGGGGACAGCACTTTGGGAGACGTCCTGACTTTC
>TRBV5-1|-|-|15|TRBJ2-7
CASSLGHPRPTEQYF
TGCGCCAGCAGCTTGGGCCACCCCCGTCCTACCGAGCAGTACTTC
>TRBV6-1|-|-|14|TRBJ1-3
CASSEEGMVYTIYF
TGTGCCAGCAGTGAAGAGGGGATGGTTTACACCATATATTTT
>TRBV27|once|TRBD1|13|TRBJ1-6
CASSLDRDFPLHF
TGTGCCAGCAGTTTAGACAGGGATTTCCCCCTCCACTTT
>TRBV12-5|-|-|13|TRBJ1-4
CASGPPLLWGLAW
TGTGCTAGTGGCCCCCCCTTATTGTGGGGACTTGCTTGG
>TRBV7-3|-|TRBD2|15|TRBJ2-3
CASSILAGGPDTQYF
TGTGCCAGCAGCATCCTAGCGGGAGGGCCCGATACGCAGTATTTT
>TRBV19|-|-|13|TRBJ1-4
CASRLRTNEKLFF
TGTGCCAGTAGACTCAGGACTAATGAAAAACTGTTTTTT
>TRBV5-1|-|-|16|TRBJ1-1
CASSLGVRGGNTEAFF
TGCGCCAGCAGCTTGGGGGTCAGGGGTGGGAACACTGAAGCTTTCTTT
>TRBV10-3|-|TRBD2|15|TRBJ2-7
CAISETSGSSYEQYF
TGTGCCATCAGTGAAACTAGCGGGAGCTCCTACGAGCAGTACTTC
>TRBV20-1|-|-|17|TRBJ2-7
CSASGGGGSRGSYEQYF
TGCAGTGCTAGTGGGGGAGGCGGCTCCCGCGGATCCTACGAGCAGTACTTC
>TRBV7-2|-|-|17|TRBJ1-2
CASSLDISPPRKYGYTF
TGTGCCAGCAGCTTAGATATCAGTCCTCCCCGAAAGTATGGCTACACCTTC
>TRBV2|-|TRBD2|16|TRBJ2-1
CASSVSLAGVVNEQFF
TGTGCCAGCAGTGTCAGCCTAGCGGGAGTCGTCAATGAGCAGTTCTTC
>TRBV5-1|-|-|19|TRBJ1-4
CASQLGSWERAPTNEKLFF
TGCGCCAGCCAGCTTGGTAGTTGGGAGAGGGCACCAACTAATGAAAAACTGTTTTTT
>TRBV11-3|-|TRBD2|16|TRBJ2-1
CASSDRLAGPNNEQFF
TGTGCCAGCAGCGATCGACTAGCGGGACCTAACAATGAGCAGTTCTTC
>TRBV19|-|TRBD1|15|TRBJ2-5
CASSTGQGAYETQYF
TGTGCCAGTAGTACCGGACAGGGGGCGTATGAGACCCAGTACTTC
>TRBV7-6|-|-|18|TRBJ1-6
CASSYTPPRETDNSPLHF
TGTGCCAGCAGCTATACCCCCCCCCGGGAGACCGATAATTCACCCCTCCACTTT
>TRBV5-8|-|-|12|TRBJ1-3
CASSPMGNTIYF
TGTGCCAGCAGCCCCATGGGAAACACCATATATTTT
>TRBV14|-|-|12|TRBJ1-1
CASSHLRGEAFF
TGTGCCAGCAGCCATCTAAGGGGTGAAGCTTTCTTT
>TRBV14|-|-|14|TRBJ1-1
CASSQPMGLREAFF
TGTGCCAGCAGCCAACCCATGGGACTGCGAGAAGCTTTCTTT
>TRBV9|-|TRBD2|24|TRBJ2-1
CASSVELPKPKAGGGWGSNNEQFF
TGTGCCAGCAGCGTAGAGCTCCCAAAGCCAAAAGCGGGAGGGGGCTGGGGAAGCAACAATGAGCAGTTCTTC
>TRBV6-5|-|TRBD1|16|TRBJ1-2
CASSYSGTGIDYGYTF
TGTGCCAGCAGTTACTCCGGGACAGGGATAGACTATGGCTACACCTTC
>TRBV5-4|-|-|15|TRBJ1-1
CASSQLQGSATEAFF
TGTGCCAGCAGCCAATTACAGGGATCGGCCACTGAAGCTTTCTTT
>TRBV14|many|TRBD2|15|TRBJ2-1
CASSSLAPSYNEQFF
TGTGCCAGCAGTTCACTAGCGCCTTCCTACAATGAGCAGTTCTTC
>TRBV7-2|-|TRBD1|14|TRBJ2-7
CASSLTGGQDEQYF
TGTGCCAGCAGCTTAACAGGGGGCCAGGACGAGCAGTACTTC
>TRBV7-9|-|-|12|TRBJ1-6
CASSPPRSPLHF
TGTGCCAGCAGCCCGCCCAGGTCACCCCTCCACTTT
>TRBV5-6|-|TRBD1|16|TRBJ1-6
CASSSETGDYNSPLHF
TGTGCCAGCAGCTCTGAGACAGGGGACTATAATTCACCCCTCCACTTT
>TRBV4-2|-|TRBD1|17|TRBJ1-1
CASSQIGTGGLNTEAFF
TGTGCCAGCAGCCAAATTGGGACAGGGGGTTTGAACACTGAAGCTTTCTTT
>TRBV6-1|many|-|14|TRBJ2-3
CASSDWGRADTQYF
TGTGCCAGCAGTGATTGGGGGCGGGCAGATACGCAGTATTTT
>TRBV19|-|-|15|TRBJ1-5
CASSTGPGPNQPQHF
TGTGCCAGCAGTACAGGTCCCGGTCCCAATCAGCCCCAGCATTTT
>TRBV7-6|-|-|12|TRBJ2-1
CASSLNSDRQFF
TGTGCCAGCAGCTTAAATTCGGACAGACAGTTCTTC
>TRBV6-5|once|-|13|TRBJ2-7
CASSYLASYEQYF
TGTGCCAGCAGTTACTTAGCGAGCTACGAGCAGTACTTC
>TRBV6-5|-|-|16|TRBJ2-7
CASSYLPTGLVDEQYF
TGTGCCAGCAGTTACCTCCCTACAGGGTTGGTGGACGAGCAGTACTTC
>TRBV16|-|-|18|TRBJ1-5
CASSQFTRREHSNQPQHF
TGTGCCAGCAGCCAATTTACACGGAGAGAACACTCCAATCAGCCCCAGCATTTT
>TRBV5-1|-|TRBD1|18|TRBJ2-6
CASSLDGQGSSGANVLTF
TGCGCCAGCAGCTTGGATGGACAGGGGAGCTCTGGGGCCAACGTCCTGACTTTC
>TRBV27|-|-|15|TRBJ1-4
CASTTPEGTNEKLFF
TGTGCCAGCACCACCCCAGAGGGCACTAATGAAAAACTGTTTTTT
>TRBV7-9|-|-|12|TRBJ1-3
CASSPAGNTIYF
TGTGCCAGCAGCCCCGCCGGTAACACCATATATTTT
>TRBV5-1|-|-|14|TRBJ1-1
CASSLDRTRTEAFF
TGCGCCAGCAGCTTAGACAGGACCAGAACGGAAGCTTTCTTT
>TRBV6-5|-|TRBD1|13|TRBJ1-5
CASSDRGLQPQHF
TGTGCCAGCTCTGACAGGGGGCTTCAGCCCCAGCATTTT
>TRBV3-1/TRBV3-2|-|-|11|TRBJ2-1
CASSQMREQFF
TGTGCCAGCAGCCAGATGCGGGAGCAGTTCTTC
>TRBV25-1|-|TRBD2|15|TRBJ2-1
CASSVSSGSYNEQFF
TGTGCCAGCAGTGTCTCTAGCGGGAGTTACAATGAGCAGTTCTTC
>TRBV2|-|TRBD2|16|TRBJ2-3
CASSLAGGTSTDTQYF
TGTGCCAGCAGCCTAGCGGGGGGTACTAGCACAGATACGCAGTATTTT
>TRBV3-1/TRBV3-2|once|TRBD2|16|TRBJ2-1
CASSQLSGGAGNEQFF
TGTGCCAGCAGCCAACTTAGCGGGGGGGCTGGTAATGAGCAGTTCTTC
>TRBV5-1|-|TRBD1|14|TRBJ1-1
CASSAQGVGTEAFF
TGCGCCAGCAGCGCACAGGGGGTGGGCACTGAAGCTTTCTTT